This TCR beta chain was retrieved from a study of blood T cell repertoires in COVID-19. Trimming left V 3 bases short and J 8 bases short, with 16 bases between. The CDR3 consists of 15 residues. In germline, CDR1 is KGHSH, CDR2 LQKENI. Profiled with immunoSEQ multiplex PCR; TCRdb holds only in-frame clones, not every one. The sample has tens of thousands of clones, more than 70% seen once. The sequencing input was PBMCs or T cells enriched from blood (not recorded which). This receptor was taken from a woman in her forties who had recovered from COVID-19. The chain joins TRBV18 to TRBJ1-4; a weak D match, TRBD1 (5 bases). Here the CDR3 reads CASSPVGQGGEKLFF. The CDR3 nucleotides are TGTGCCAGCTCACCTGTCGGACAAGGTGGAGAAAAACTGTTTTTT.